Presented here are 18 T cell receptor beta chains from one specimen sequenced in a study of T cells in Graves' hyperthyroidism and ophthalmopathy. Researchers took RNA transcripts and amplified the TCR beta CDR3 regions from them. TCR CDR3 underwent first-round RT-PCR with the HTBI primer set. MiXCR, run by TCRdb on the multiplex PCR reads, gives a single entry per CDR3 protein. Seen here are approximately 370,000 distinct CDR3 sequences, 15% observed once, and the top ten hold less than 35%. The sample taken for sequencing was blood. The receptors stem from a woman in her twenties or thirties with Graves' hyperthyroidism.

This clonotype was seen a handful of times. DNA of the CDR3: TGTGCCAGCAGTTCGGGGGTGTTGATAAAGCGGCAGTTCTTC. Translated: CASSSGVLIKRQFF. The rearrangement uses TRBV12-3 or TRBV12-4 and TRBJ2-1, with D maybe TRBD2 (6 bases). The CDR3 contains 14 residues. V was clipped by 4 bases and J by 12 bases, with 19 bases between them.

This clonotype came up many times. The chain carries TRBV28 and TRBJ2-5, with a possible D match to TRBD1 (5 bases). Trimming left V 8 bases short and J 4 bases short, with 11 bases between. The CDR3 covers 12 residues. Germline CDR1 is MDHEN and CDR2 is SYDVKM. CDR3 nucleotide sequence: TGTGCCAGCGCCGACACAGGAGAGACCCAGTACTTC. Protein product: CASADTGETQYF.

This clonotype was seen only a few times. As DNA, the CDR3 is TGTGCCAGCAGCTTAGCCGGCCAGGGAAGGAGAAATGGCTACACCTTC. This sequence encodes CASSLAGQGRRNGYTF. The chain carries TRBV7-9 and TRBJ1-2; TRBD1 might be the D (5 bases). CDR1 and CDR2 from the germline V gene are SEHNR and FQNEAQ (reference sequence). This CDR3 comprises 16 residues. The V end lost 0 bases, the J end lost 6 bases, and 17 bases lay between the germline ends.

The CDR3 DNA is TGTGCCAGCACCACGAGCTCGTCCCGGAACGAGCAGTACTTC. Its protein is CASTTSSSRNEQYF. The gene calls are TRBV27 and TRBJ2-7; D not resolved. Germline CDR1 is MNHEY and CDR2 is SMNVEV (reference sequence). The CDR3 runs 14 residues. V was pared by 7 bases and J by 5 bases, with 18 bases between.

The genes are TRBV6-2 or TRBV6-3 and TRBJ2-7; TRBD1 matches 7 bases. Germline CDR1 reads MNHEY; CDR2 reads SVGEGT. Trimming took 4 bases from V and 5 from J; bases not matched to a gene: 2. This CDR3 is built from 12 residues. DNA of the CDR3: TGTGCCAGCAGTTCAGACAGGGACGAGCAGTACTTC. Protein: CASSSDRDEQYF.

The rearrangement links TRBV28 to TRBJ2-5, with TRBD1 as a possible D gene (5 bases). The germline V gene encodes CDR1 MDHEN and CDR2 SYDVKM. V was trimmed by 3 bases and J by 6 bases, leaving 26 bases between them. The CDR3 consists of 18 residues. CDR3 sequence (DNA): TGTGCCAGCAGTTTTAGAACTGAGGCCCCGGCAGGGCTAAAGACCCAGTACTTC. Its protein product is CASSFRTEAPAGLKTQYF.

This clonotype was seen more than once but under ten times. The CDR3 DNA reads TGTGCCAGCAGCCAGGACAGGGGACTCGATGGCTACACCTTC. The encoded protein is CASSQDRGLDGYTF. This chain connects TRBV19 to TRBJ1-2; TRBD1 aligns across 9 bases. Germline CDR1 reads LNHDA; CDR2 reads SQIVND (reference sequence). This CDR3 region has 14 residues. V shed 9 bases and J 6 bases; nucleotides not matched to a gene: 11.

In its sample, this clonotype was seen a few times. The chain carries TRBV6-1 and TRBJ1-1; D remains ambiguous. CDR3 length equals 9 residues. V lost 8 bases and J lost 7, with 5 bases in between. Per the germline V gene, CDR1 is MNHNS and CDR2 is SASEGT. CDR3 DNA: TGTGCCAGCGGGATTGAAGCTTTCTTT. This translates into CASGIEAFF.

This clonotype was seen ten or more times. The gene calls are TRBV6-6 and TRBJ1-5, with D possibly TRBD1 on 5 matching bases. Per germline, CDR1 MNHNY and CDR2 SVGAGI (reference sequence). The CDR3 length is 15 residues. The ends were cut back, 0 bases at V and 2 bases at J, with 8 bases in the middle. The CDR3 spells CASSYSRDRNQPQHF. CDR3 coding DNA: TGTGCCAGCAGTTACTCTCGGGACCGCAATCAGCCCCAGCATTTT.

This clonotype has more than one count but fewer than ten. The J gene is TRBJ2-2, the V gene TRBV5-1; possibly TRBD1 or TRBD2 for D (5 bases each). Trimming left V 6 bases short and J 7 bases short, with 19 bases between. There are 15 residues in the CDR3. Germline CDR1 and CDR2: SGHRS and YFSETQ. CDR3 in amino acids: CASTSARDPSGELFF. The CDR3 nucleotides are TGCGCCAGCACCTCGGCCCGGGACCCCAGCGGGGAGCTGTTTTTT.

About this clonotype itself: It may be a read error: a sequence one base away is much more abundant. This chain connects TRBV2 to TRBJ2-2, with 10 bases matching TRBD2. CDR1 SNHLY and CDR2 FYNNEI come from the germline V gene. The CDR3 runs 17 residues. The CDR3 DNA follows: TGTGCCAGCAGGTCTGGTCTAGCGGGAGTTAGAACCGGGGAGCTGTCTTTT. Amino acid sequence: CASRSGLAGVRTGELSF.

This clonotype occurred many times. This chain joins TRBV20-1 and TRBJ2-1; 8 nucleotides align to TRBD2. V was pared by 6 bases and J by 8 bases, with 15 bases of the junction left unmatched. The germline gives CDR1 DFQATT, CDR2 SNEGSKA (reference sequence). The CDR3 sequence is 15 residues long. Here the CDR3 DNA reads TGCAGTGCGACGACCGGGACTAGTTCGGTCGATGAGCAGTTCTTC. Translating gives CSATTGTSSVDEQFF.

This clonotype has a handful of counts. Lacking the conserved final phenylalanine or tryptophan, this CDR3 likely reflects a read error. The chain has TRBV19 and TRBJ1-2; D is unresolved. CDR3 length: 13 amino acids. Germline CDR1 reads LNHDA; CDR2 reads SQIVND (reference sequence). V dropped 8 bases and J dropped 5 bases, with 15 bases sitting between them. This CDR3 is CASGSRLFYGYTL. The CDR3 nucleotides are TGTGCCAGTGGGTCACGGTTATTTTATGGCTACACCCTC.

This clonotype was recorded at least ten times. CDR3 sequence reads: CASSLGVVGSYEQYF. CDR3 nucleotides: TGTGCCAGCAGTTTAGGGGTGGTAGGCTCCTACGAGCAGTACTTC. The chain recombines TRBV27 with TRBJ2-7; D remains ambiguous. Per the germline V gene, CDR1 is MNHEY and CDR2 is SMNVEV (reference sequence). CDR3 length equals 15 residues. V gave up 2 bases and J gave up 0 bases, with 11 bases separating them.

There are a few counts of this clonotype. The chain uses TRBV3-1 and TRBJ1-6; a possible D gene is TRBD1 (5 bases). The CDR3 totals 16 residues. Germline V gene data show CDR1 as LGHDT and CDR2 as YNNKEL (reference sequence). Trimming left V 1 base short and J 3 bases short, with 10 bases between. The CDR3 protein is CASSQGGGGYNSPLHF. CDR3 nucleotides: TGTGCCAGCAGCCAAGGTGGGGGGGGCTATAATTCACCCCTCCACTTT. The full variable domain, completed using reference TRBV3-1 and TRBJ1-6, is DTAVSQTPKYLVTQMGNDKSIKCEQNLGHDTMYWYKQDSKKFLKIMFSYNNKELIINETVPNRFSPKSPDKAHLNLHINSLELGDSAVYFCASSQGGGGYNSPLHFGNGTRLTVT.

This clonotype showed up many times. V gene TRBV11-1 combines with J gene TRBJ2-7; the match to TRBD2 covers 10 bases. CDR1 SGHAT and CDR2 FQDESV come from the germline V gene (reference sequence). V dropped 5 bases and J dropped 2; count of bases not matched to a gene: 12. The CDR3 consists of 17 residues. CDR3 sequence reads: CASSPRTSGFLTYEQYF. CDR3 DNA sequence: TGTGCCAGCAGCCCAAGGACTAGCGGTTTTCTAACCTACGAGCAGTACTTC. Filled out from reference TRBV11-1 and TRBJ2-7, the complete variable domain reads EAEVAQSPRYKITEKSQAVAFWCDPISGHATLYWYRQILGQGPELLVQFQDESVVDDSQLPKDRFSAERLKGVDSTLKIQPAELGDSAMYLCASSPRTSGFLTYEQYFGPGTRLTVT.

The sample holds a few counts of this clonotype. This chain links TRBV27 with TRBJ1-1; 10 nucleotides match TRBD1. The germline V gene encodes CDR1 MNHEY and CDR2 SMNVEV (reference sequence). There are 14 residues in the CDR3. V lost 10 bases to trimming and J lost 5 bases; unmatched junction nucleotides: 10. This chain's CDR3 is CATAPGQGRTEAFF. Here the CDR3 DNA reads TGTGCCACCGCCCCGGGACAGGGGAGGACTGAAGCTTTCTTT.

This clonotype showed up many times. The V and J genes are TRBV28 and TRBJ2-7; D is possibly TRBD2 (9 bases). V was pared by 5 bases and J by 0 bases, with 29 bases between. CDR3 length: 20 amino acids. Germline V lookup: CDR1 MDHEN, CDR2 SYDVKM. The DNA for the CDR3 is TGTGCCAGCAGTCGACCGCAGGGGGCGGCTAGCGGGATACGCTCCTACGAGCAGTACTTC. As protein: CASSRPQGAASGIRSYEQYF. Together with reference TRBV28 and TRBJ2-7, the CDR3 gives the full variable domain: DVKVTQSSRYLVKRTGEKVFLECVQDMDHENMFWYRQDPGLGLRLIYFSYDVKMKEKGDIPEGYSVSREKKERFSLILESASTNQTSMYLCASSRPQGAASGIRSYEQYFGPGTRLTVT.